The clone carrying this T cell receptor (beta chain) was observed a handful of times. Original handling: The assay estimated nucleated cells by amplifying reference gene primers. The repertoire was sequenced with immunoSEQ multiplex PCR; TCRdb's copy has only in-frame clones and lacks some. The D gene and trimming were derived from the DNA, and the V and J assignments and clone size from that table. The sample yields 100,000 to 120,000 clones, about 88% seen once. The sample is drawn from a study of blood T cell repertoires in COVID-19. Study-wide background: Samples came from the United States, Italy and Spain, spanning acute and convalescent COVID-19. PBMCs, B-cell-depleted T cells, or T cells were the source of the cDNA or gDNA that made up the material.

The CDR3 sequence is 15 residues long. Germline CDR1 and CDR2: MRHNA and SNTAGT. Trimming took 2 bases from V and 4 from J, leaving 12 bases between them. The specimen sequenced was peripheral blood. The receptor was derived from a human donor in a cohort sampled during active COVID-19. The chain combines TRBV6-4 with TRBJ2-1; perhaps TRBD1 as D (6 bases). The CDR3 DNA sequence: TGTGCCAGCAGTGACCGGGCAGGGACATACAATGAGCAGTTCTTC. This gives the protein CASSDRAGTYNEQFF.